Shown below are 20 T cell receptor beta chains from a single sample sequenced in a study of Ad26.COV2.S vaccination and SARS-CoV-2 variants. The method was immunoSEQ multiplex PCR; TCRdb's version includes in-frame clones alone and lacks a portion of them. This table has under 550,000 clones, around 87% appearing once. As for treatment: some 19 received Ad26.COV2.S at low or high dose, single or two shots; about 5 received placebo; per-sample allocation not given. Following the first vaccine or placebo injection, samples were taken on day 63. Sequencing was performed on peripheral blood, taken in a trial of Ad26.COV2.S vaccine versus placebo. The receptor source for this set is a person aged 18-60 years who received the Ad26.COV2.S COVID-19 vaccine or a placebo.

The chain joins TRBV6-6 to TRBJ1-4; 9 nucleotides match TRBD1. Germline trimming cut 0 bases from V and 7 bases from J; bases unmatched to any gene: 3. Germline lookup yields CDR1 MNHNY and CDR2 SVGAGI (reference sequence). The CDR3 runs 15 residues. The CDR3 region is CASSYSRDRVEKLFF. CDR3 nucleotide sequence: TGTGCCAGCAGTTACTCGAGGGACAGGGTTGAAAAACTGTTTTTT.

The chain couples TRBV4-2 to TRBJ1-6; no clear D gene. Trimming cost V 0 bases and J 0 bases, with 6 bases left between them. Germline lookup yields CDR1 LGHNA and CDR2 YNFKEQ. CDR3 size: 16 residues. The CDR3 DNA reads as TGTGCCAGCAGCCAAGAACCCAGCTCCTATAATTCACCCCTCCACTTT. Encoded protein: CASSQEPSSYNSPLHF.

The V and J genes are TRBV30 and TRBJ2-1, with 9 bases lining up with TRBD2. CDR3 length equals 14 residues. Germline V gives CDR1 GTSNPN, CDR2 SVGIG (reference sequence). The V segment lost 5 bases and the J segment 6 bases; nucleotides outside the gene matches: 8. The CDR3 reads CAWSGGGGANEQFF. Here the CDR3 DNA reads TGTGCCTGGTCAGGAGGCGGGGGGGCCAATGAGCAGTTCTTC.

This chain uses TRBV28 with TRBJ1-5, with D unresolved. Germline V gene lookup returns CDR1 MDHEN and CDR2 SYDVKM. V gave up 5 bases and J gave up 3 bases, with 8 bases separating them. CDR3 length: 13 amino acids. The CDR3 DNA is TGTGCCAGCAGTGAACGCTACAATCAGCCCCAGCATTTT. Its protein product is CASSERYNQPQHF.

This chain links TRBV6-1 with TRBJ2-2; D may be TRBD1 (5 bases). Trimming took 3 bases from V and 4 from J, leaving 9 bases between them. The CDR3 extends over 14 amino acids. Per germline, CDR1 MNHNS and CDR2 SASEGT. This CDR3 reads CASSDRVSTGELFF. In DNA, the CDR3 is TGTGCCAGCAGTGACAGGGTCAGCACCGGGGAGCTGTTTTTT.

This chain connects TRBV24-1 to TRBJ1-5; D unclear. With 7 bases removed from V and 0 bases from J, the gap between germline ends came to 18 bases. This CDR3 comprises 17 residues. Germline-derived CDR1 and CDR2 are KGHDR and SFDVKD. Here the CDR3 reads CATREGFPPHSNQPQHF. In nucleotides, the CDR3 is TGTGCCACCAGGGAGGGTTTCCCCCCACATAGCAATCAGCCCCAGCATTTT.

J is TRBJ1-5 and V is TRBV19, with D hard to call. V lost 7 bases and J 1 base, leaving 14 bases between the germline ends. Per germline, CDR1 LNHDA and CDR2 SQIVND (reference sequence). The CDR3 spans 15 residues. Written as DNA, the CDR3 is TGTGCCAGTACAAACCCCGGACTGAGCAATCAGCCCCAGCATTTT. This codes for CASTNPGLSNQPQHF.

V usage is TRBV28 and J usage is TRBJ1-2; D perhaps matches TRBD1 (5 bases). V was cut by 6 bases and J by 4 bases, with 6 bases left in between. The CDR3 totals 11 residues. Germline lookup yields CDR1 MDHEN and CDR2 SYDVKM. CDR3: CASRGVYGYTF. The DNA for the CDR3 is TGTGCCAGCAGAGGGGTCTATGGCTACACCTTC.

The V call is TRBV11-2, the J call TRBJ2-5; TRBD1 matches at 10 bases. V dropped 4 bases and J dropped 5; count of bases not matched to a gene: 10. This CDR3 spans 16 amino acids. Germline V gene lookup returns CDR1 SGHAT and CDR2 FQNNGV. CDR3 DNA: TGTGCCAGCAGCTCCCTGACAGGGGGCGCTTCGGAGACCCAGTACTTC. Protein sequence: CASSSLTGGASETQYF.

This sequence joins TRBV5-4 and TRBJ2-5, with D unclear. Trimming took 0 bases from V and 1 from J, leaving 7 bases between them. The V gene's germline CDR1 is SGHNT and CDR2 YYREEE (reference sequence). The CDR3 consists of 14 residues. The CDR3 nucleotides read TGTGCCAGCAGCTTGGATCCGGGCCAAGAGACCCAGTACTTC. It is translated as CASSLDPGQETQYF.

The genes are TRBV10-3 and TRBJ2-5; D gene ambiguous. The CDR3 is 13 residues long. V lost 10 bases to trimming and J lost 1 base, with 13 bases between them. Per the germline V gene, CDR1 is ENHRY and CDR2 is SYGVKD. The CDR3 nucleotides are TGTGCCACCGCTTCGGCGCTCCAAGAGACCCAGTACTTC. Its translation is CATASALQETQYF.

This sequence joins TRBV25-1 and TRBJ2-3; 8 nucleotides align to TRBD1. V shed 8 bases, J shed 2 bases, and the junction held 3 bases outside the gene matches. The germline gives CDR1 MGHDK, CDR2 SYGVNS. The CDR3 extends over 13 amino acids. DNA for the CDR3: TGTGCCAGCCGGGACAGGTACACAGATACGCAGTATTTT. This encodes CASRDRYTDTQYF.

The chain combines TRBV19 with TRBJ2-2; D possibly uses TRBD1 or TRBD2 (6 bases each). Trimming took 5 bases from V and 3 from J, leaving 16 bases between them. CDR3 length: 16 residues. Per the germline V gene, CDR1 is LNHDA and CDR2 is SQIVND (reference sequence). The CDR3 DNA follows: TGTGCCAGTAGTCCCCCCCACAGGGAGGACACCGGGGAGCTGTTTTTT. It specifies CASSPPHREDTGELFF.

This chain connects TRBV24-1 to TRBJ2-2; the D call may be TRBD1 or TRBD2 (5 bases each). The CDR3 sequence is 13 residues long. CDR1 and CDR2 (germline): KGHDR, SFDVKD. V was clipped by 5 bases and J by 8 bases, with 11 bases between them. CDR3 nucleotides: TGTGCCACCAGTGCTGTGGGACCTGGGGAGCTGTTTTTT. Translating gives CATSAVGPGELFF.

The chain joins TRBV3-1 (or the pseudogene TRBV3-2) to TRBJ2-1; 13 nucleotides line up with TRBD2. V trimming: 4 bases; J trimming: 11 bases; junction bases outside the gene matches: 11. This CDR3 is 16 amino acids long. The germline CDR1 and CDR2 sequences are LGHDT and YNNKEL (reference sequence). CDR3 sequence (DNA): TGTGCCAGCAGCCCCCCGACTAGCGGGGGGCCCCGTCAGCAGTTCTTC. Amino acid sequence: CASSPPTSGGPRQQFF.

V gene TRBV9 combines with J gene TRBJ2-1; D may be TRBD1 or TRBD2 (6 bases each). Germline-derived CDR1 and CDR2 are SGDLS and YYNGEE. V gave up 0 bases and J gave up 6 bases, with 13 bases separating them. The CDR3 totals 15 residues. The CDR3 DNA sequence: TGTGCCAGCAGCGTAGTAGGTTCGGGGGCCAATGAGCAGTTCTTC. This translates into CASSVVGSGANEQFF.

The chain employs TRBV5-8 and TRBJ1-5; D gene ambiguous. From germline, CDR1 is SGHTS and CDR2 YDEGEE. Trimming removed 3 bases from V and 6 bases from J, with 16 bases in between. The CDR3 is made up of 15 amino acids. This chain's CDR3 is CASSSLDTKGQPQHF. In DNA form, the CDR3 reads TGTGCCAGCAGCTCCTTAGACACGAAGGGTCAGCCCCAGCATTTT.

The gene calls are TRBV6-2 or TRBV6-3 and TRBJ1-5; D might be TRBD1 (5 bases). From germline, CDR1 is MNHEY and CDR2 SVGEGT. The CDR3 has 14 amino acids. The V gene lost 5 bases and the J gene lost 4 bases, with 12 bases spanning the gap. For the CDR3, the DNA is TGTGCCAGCAGTCGGGACGGGGGGAATCAGCCCCAGCATTTT. Translating it yields CASSRDGGNQPQHF.

This sequence joins TRBV3-1 (or the pseudogene TRBV3-2) and TRBJ2-3; tentatively, D is TRBD2 (6 bases). Germline CDR1 reads LGHDT; CDR2 reads YNNKEL (reference sequence). The CDR3 consists of 15 residues. The V and J ends lost 4 bases and 5 bases respectively, with 16 bases between them. CDR3 DNA sequence: TGTGCCAGCAGCCGCGGGACGCCTTCCCAAGATACGCAGTATTTT. It is translated as CASSRGTPSQDTQYF.

The rearrangement joins TRBV5-6 to TRBJ2-7; D is unclear. Trimming stripped 4 bases from V and 2 bases from J, with 10 bases between. Germline V CDR1 and CDR2: SGHDT, YYEEEE. This CDR3 is built from 13 residues. CDR3 loop: CASSKDLPYEQYF. The CDR3 DNA follows: TGTGCCAGCAGCAAGGATCTACCCTACGAGCAGTACTTC.